The clone carrying this T cell receptor beta chain was observed at least ten times. Its specificity is unknown. Unique molecular identifiers featured in each of the TCR beta cDNA libraries. TCRdb recomputed calls from the PCR reads with MiXCR, one row per CDR3 protein. The sample has over 150,000 distinct CDR3 sequences, approximately 30% seen once. The entry originates in a study of post-analysis software for immune sequencing data. Notes on the study in general: Patients used about 5 TRBV segments, including TRBV5-6, TRBV5-1 and TRBV20-1, more often than controls. When compared against controls, multiple sclerosis patients showed significantly lower normalized Chao1 diversity.

The CDR3 has 14 residues. Germline V lookup: CDR1 DFQATT, CDR2 SNEGSKA (reference sequence). Trimming shortened V by 1 base and J by 5 bases, and 12 bases separated the two germline ends. The V call is TRBV20-1, the J call TRBJ2-1; D is uncertain. Sequencing used blood. The clonotype comes from a girl aged 5-17 years with multiple sclerosis. The CDR3 region is CSARGQDTDNEQFF. The CDR3 coding sequence is TGCAGTGCTAGAGGGCAGGATACCGACAATGAGCAGTTCTTC.